Following are 10 T cell receptor beta chains from one sample sequenced in a study of blood T cell repertoires in COVID-19. Profiling relied on immunoSEQ multiplex PCR, and the TCRdb table lists in-frame clones only, not all of them. The repertoire has 200,000 or so clones, about 88% of them found once; the top ten carry under 2.5%. The specimen sequenced was peripheral blood. The receptors derive from a man in his 70s with active or convalescent COVID-19.

The rearrangement uses TRBV12-3 or TRBV12-4 and TRBJ2-1; the D gene is possibly TRBD2 (5 bases). Trimming shortened V by 3 bases and J by 4 bases, and 7 bases separated the two germline ends. CDR3 length: 13 residues. The CDR3 DNA sequence: TGTGCCAGCAGTTTTGGGGAGTACAATGAGCAGTTCTTC. This encodes CASSFGEYNEQFF.

J is TRBJ2-1 and V is TRBV7-2, with D possibly matching TRBD1 (6 bases). This CDR3 contains 15 residues. V was pared by 1 base and J by 3 bases, with 10 bases between. The germline CDR1 and CDR2 sequences are SGHTA and FQGNSA. The CDR3 sequence is CASSLVQGSYNEQFF. CDR3 bases: TGTGCCAGCAGCTTAGTGCAGGGGAGCTACAATGAGCAGTTCTTC. Using reference TRBV7-2 and TRBJ2-1 for the parts outside the CDR3, the full variable domain is GAGVSQSPSNKVTEKGKDVELRCDPISGHTALYWYRQSLGQGLEFLIYFQGNSAPDKSGLPSDRFSAERTGGSVSTLTIQRTQQEDSAVYLCASSLVQGSYNEQFFGPGTRLTVL.

This sequence joins TRBV27 and TRBJ2-7; TRBD1 matches at 9 bases. V trimming: 4 bases; J trimming: 1 base; junction bases outside the gene matches: 2. CDR1 is MNHEY, CDR2 SMNVEV, per germline (reference sequence). The CDR3 runs 14 residues. In DNA form, the CDR3 reads TGTGCCAGCAGTTACGGACAGGGGTCCTACGAGCAGTACTTC. Translation: CASSYGQGSYEQYF.

The chain has TRBV6-1 and TRBJ1-2, with TRBD1 as a possible D gene (5 bases). Trimming removed 1 base at V and 3 bases at J, with 9 bases between. From germline, CDR1 is MNHNS and CDR2 SASEGT. The CDR3 spans 14 residues. The CDR3 loop is CASSEVGGDYGYTF. CDR3 bases: TGTGCCAGCAGTGAAGTAGGAGGGGACTATGGCTACACCTTC.

The V gene is TRBV5-6, the J gene TRBJ2-7, with 8 bases identical to TRBD1. V was clipped by 4 bases and J by 5 bases; unmatched bases: 11. The germline V gene encodes CDR1 SGHDT and CDR2 YYEEEE. This CDR3 region has 15 residues. CDR3 bases: TGTGCCAGCAGCCTTCCTACAGGGGGTGCAGACGAGCAGTACTTC. Amino acid sequence: CASSLPTGGADEQYF.

The chain couples TRBV6-5 to TRBJ1-6; 7 bases agree with TRBD1. CDR3 length: 13 amino acids. V was pared by 8 bases and J by 6 bases, with 4 bases of the junction left unmatched. Per the germline V gene, CDR1 is MNHEY and CDR2 is SVGAGI. Here the CDR3 DNA reads TGTGCCAGCTTGAGACAGGGTAATTCACCCCTCCACTTT. Protein product: CASLRQGNSPLHF.

The chain couples TRBV6-5 to TRBJ1-1, with TRBD1 matching over 8 bases. Per the germline V gene, CDR1 is MNHEY and CDR2 is SVGAGI. This CDR3 contains 16 residues. Trimming at V came to 0 bases and at J to 1 base, leaving 4 bases not matched to a gene. The CDR3 sequence is CASSYSNQGANTEAFF. CDR3 DNA sequence: TGTGCCAGCAGTTACTCGAATCAGGGGGCGAACACTGAAGCTTTCTTT.

The chain uses TRBV9 and TRBJ2-3, with TRBD1 matching over 7 bases. J gave up 4 bases and V 3 bases, and 17 bases lay outside the gene matches. Germline assignment: CDR1 SGDLS and CDR2 YYNGEE. CDR3 length equals 18 residues. Here the CDR3 DNA reads TGTGCCAGCAGCGCAACACAGGGGCCGCCGTATTTGGCAGATACGCAGTATTTT. It codes for CASSATQGPPYLADTQYF.

The chain has TRBV5-5 and TRBJ1-2; D uncertain. This CDR3 has 16 residues. V was pared by 1 base and J by 5 bases, with 18 bases between. CDR1 and CDR2 from the germline V gene are SGHKS and YYEKEE (reference sequence). The CDR3 reads CASSLTLFAGLYGYTF. As DNA, the CDR3 is TGTGCCAGCAGCTTGACGTTGTTCGCGGGGTTATATGGCTACACCTTC.

CDR3 in amino acids: CASSYLLNTEAFF. The CDR3 coding sequence is TGTGCCAGCAGTTACCTACTGAACACTGAAGCTTTCTTT. The V call is TRBV6-6, the J call TRBJ1-1; D not resolved. This CDR3 contains 13 residues. The germline gives CDR1 MNHNY, CDR2 SVGAGI (reference sequence). Trimming cost V 2 bases and J 0 bases, with 4 bases left between them.